This entry is about one T cell receptor (beta chain). Its antigen remains unknown. This table comes from immunoSEQ multiplex PCR, and its TCRdb copy is limited to in-frame clones, with some not included. The repertoire holds more than 40,000 clones, with around 94% as singletons. The data originate from a study of T cells in tuberculosis. General study points: GEM motif frequencies gave more than 65% accuracy; the GMM repertoire gave about 87%. Selection depended on which cryopreserved specimens were available.

What was sequenced was PBMCs. The sequence derives from a donor aged 10-35 years with latent tuberculosis or without tuberculosis infection. Some clones in this sample may be carry-over from other donors' samples.

The CDR3 here is CASPPPSGRINEQFF. The CDR3 DNA is TGTGCCAGCCCCCCCCCTAGCGGGAGGATCAATGAGCAGTTCTTC. The chain employs TRBV28 and TRBJ2-1, with 11 bases matching TRBD2. V was pared by 8 bases and J by 6 bases, with 9 bases of the junction left unmatched. Per the germline V gene, CDR1 is MDHEN and CDR2 is SYDVKM. The CDR3 extends over 15 amino acids.